This T cell receptor (beta chain) was recorded in a study of cytomegalovirus exposure and HLA in healthy donors (dated by TCRdb to the late 2010s). Study-level background: In an earlier analysis of 550 to 750 of the donors, 276 Gb of sequence data and 90 million to 120 million unique TCR beta sequences from 180 million or so T cells were reported. All discovery cohort repertoires had been generated on a single sequencing platform. In the later analysis, no new phenotypic data were used to find candidate immune exposures; instead, reliance was placed on TCR beta sequences and their occurrence across donors. Donor age, sex, ethnicity and CMV serostatus were collected together with the repertoire data. The study was designed to test whether signatures of past pathogen exposure could be identified by cataloging public T cell receptors. Of the roughly 390 genotyped donors, more than 75% were placed in the genetic ancestry cluster associated with self-reported Caucasian donors. In an earlier analysis of a few hundred of the donors, high-throughput TCR beta sequencing was used to judge whether each TCR beta V gene segment behaved as functional or pseudogenic. Roughly 290 gigabases of sequencing data and roughly 81 million unique TCR sequences made up an early release that covered approximately 700 HLA-typed donors. In a later analysis, previously published TCR beta repertoires from fewer than 750 donors were re-analyzed and high-resolution HLA genotyping was added so that TCR occurrence patterns could be studied. The study used immunosequencing to profile the T cell repertoires of approximately 650 subjects and linked those repertoires to cytomegalovirus serostatus. A later genetic analysis used genome-wide SNP genotypes for about three fifths of the 666 donors, treating that subset as a discovery cohort. Typing coverage varied by locus: roughly 620-640 donors for A, B, C, DRB1 and DQB1; roughly 510 for DQA1; more than 600 for DPA1; fewer than 480 for DPB1. A handful of DR-DQ haplotypes were handled as single units for association and clustering because linkage in the cohort was strong. Besides the first cohort of around 670 subjects, a separate validation cohort made up of 120 different subjects was used. HLA typing covered class I and class II loci at four-digit resolution. To predict cytomegalovirus infection status, the study combined high-throughput TCR immunosequencing, statistical association of individual TCRs with disease status, and machine learning. Among 300 to 450 genotyped donors of the cohort, an average of approximately 240,000 unique TCR beta nucleotide sequences were sequenced per donor, roughly 18% of them non-productive. What the study reported, not specific to this receptor: A further reported finding was that TCR beta sequences accurately predicted the HLA-A and HLA-B alleles for most subjects in the first cohort. In an earlier analysis of some 540 of the donors, most TCR beta V segments appeared in productive rearrangements about 87% or about 30% of the time, broadly matching IMGT annotations. Sequencing depth was assumed to be roughly uniform across donors in the presence/absence analyses, though that assumption may not hold. The 87-base-pair reads could not distinguish some IMGT-functional V segments, including TRBV6-2 and TRBV6-3, so those segments were excluded. Three of the identified cytomegalovirus-associated TCR beta chains were confirmed in vitro to be specific for cytomegalovirus antigens. According to a later analysis, TCR association rates differed among HLA loci, with DRB1 alleles showing the most associated TCRs and HLA-C alleles showing the fewest. In the study, some 160 TCR beta chains were listed as associated with cytomegalovirus. Because counts were too low, 15 to 20 rarely observed V segments, including chromosome 9 orphons, were excluded from the earlier analysis of a few hundred of the donors. Because HLA typing was missing for some donors at each locus, association tests included only the typed subset. A later analysis found that most CMV-associated TCR beta chains appeared HLA-restricted, with HLA associations seemingly driven largely by CMV exposure. An association between a missense DCLRE1C variant and V-gene and J-gene trimming of TCR beta chains was found in a later genetic analysis and replicated in an independent cohort. A later analysis found that HLA-associated TCR beta chains were more clonally expanded and had lower generation probabilities than equally common non-associated chains. Linkage disequilibrium might explain the correlated functional status among segregating V segments, but an unknown experimental factor could not be excluded. A later analysis associated 15,000 to 20,000 TCR beta sequences with specific HLA alleles at a false discovery rate of 0.05. A group of highly shared sequence variants was considered likely to be a technical artifact of the sequencing pipeline. Cytomegalovirus status was reported to be diagnosed by the classifier with high specificity and sensitivity in both the original and validation cohorts. While some public TCRs were present in many individuals, most TCR sequences turned up only very rarely across donors. The only immune exposure information available for the cohort was CMV serostatus. The cohort was sequenced for TCR beta chains only, and without alpha or paired-chain data the features that could be detected were limited. When HLA alleles, especially DR and DQ, strongly co-occurred, TCR associations were difficult to assign to individual alleles. According to the authors, the approach could potentially be generalized to other disease states and immunological phenotypes. In a later genetic analysis, fewer N-insertions in productive TCRs were reported among donors in an Asian-associated ancestry cluster than the roughly 700-donor mean. A later analysis reported that several top co-occurrence clusters appeared linked to parvovirus B19, influenza, CMV and Epstein-Barr virus.

As regards this clone: Its binding antigen is unknown. No qualities accompany the bases; no much larger clone lies one base away.

Library prep was done by the immunoSEQ multiplex PCR assay. A mixture of 60 forward primers for TCR Vbeta segments and 13 reverse primers for TCR Jbeta segments was used in the multiplex PCR. A multiplex PCR assay on genomic DNA amplified the CDR3 region of rearranged TCR beta genes. Amplified TCR beta libraries were sequenced as 87-base-pair reads on the Illumina HiSeq System. As for the authors' bioinformatics: Across the roughly 600 repertoires, a later analysis counted some 81 million unique TCR beta chains, roughly 11 million of which were shared by at least two donors. Raw reads were error-corrected and collapsed into unique sequences with a nearest-neighbor algorithm that merged closely related sequences to remove PCR and sequencing errors. CDR3 sequences were aligned to IMGT reference sequences to assign V, D and J gene segments. For a sequence to be retained, a match of at least six nucleotides was required to both a V gene segment and a J gene segment. A rearrangement was called productive if the CDR3 had no stop codons and remained in frame with V and J, and every other rearrangement was called non-productive. Following IMGT convention, CDR3 was defined as the stretch from the second conserved V-encoded cysteine up to the conserved J-encoded phenylalanine. In an earlier analysis of approximately 500 of the donors, sequences lacking an unambiguous match to a single V gene segment were excluded. In an earlier analysis of approximately 550 of the donors, V segments were called functional above 56.7% productive rearrangements and were called segregating when the between-donor standard deviation exceeded 5%. A statistical classification framework was developed to diagnose cytomegalovirus status using the catalog of TCR beta chain sequences. In a later analysis, V and J genes were assigned by comparing TCR nucleotide sequences against IMGT/GENE-DB human TR gene sequences. The TCRdist pipeline was used in a later analysis to assign CDR3 sequences and most-parsimonious VDJ recombination scenarios. In a later analysis, each TCR beta chain was defined by its CDR3 amino acid sequence together with its V-gene family, and reads lacking a unique V-gene family were excluded. To address suspected cross-contamination and a sequencing artifact, a later analysis removed roughly 580 highly shared, low-generation-probability nucleotide sequences. For each public chain, a later analysis derived a clonal expansion index from normalized ranks of inferred template counts within each repertoire. Generation probabilities in a later analysis came from a VDJ recombination model fitted to out-of-frame rearrangements, and those results were checked against IGoR. A later analysis scored TCR-TCR, TCR-HLA and TCR-CMV co-occurrence with hypergeometric tests, applying a repertoire-size bias correction to TCR pairs. To estimate false discovery rates, a later analysis permuted the HLA or CMV assignments 20 times. In a later analysis, co-occurring TCRs were grouped using DBSCAN, and TCRdist sequence similarity was added for clustering within HLA-allele-positive subsets. Co-occurrence clustering excluded repertoires with fewer than 30,000 or more than 120,000 public chains, plus five with anomalous nucleotide sharing. Held by TCRdb, this immuneACCESS table contains in-frame sequences only and omits some clones. Under half of the omission traces to an unresolved V gene where checked; the cause of the rest is unknown. The V and J calls and the clone size are those of that table, but D and trimming were determined from the DNA. The sample table records over 85,000 clones; 70% to 85% of these occur just once. The ten most abundant clones make up roughly 5.6% of the sample.

The CDR3 contains 15 residues, cysteine and phenylalanine counted. Left in the record is the CDR3 DNA by itself, 45 bases read in frame from the first base. Trimming takes 4 bases off V and 5 bases off J; junction bases not matched to a gene: 8. CDR1 and CDR2 were assigned from the germline V gene as MNHEY and SVGAGI. The cohort consisted of 650 to 850 healthy bone marrow donors. At the time of sampling, all cohort members were nominally healthy, though unrecorded immune exposures were likely present. The donor was CMV seropositive and belonged to the group of more than 250 seropositive cohort members. A peripheral blood sample was provided by each donor, and peripheral blood mononuclear cells were used for TCR beta sequencing. Genomic DNA was extracted from the blood cell samples with the Qiagen DNeasy Blood Extraction Kit.

The specimen sequenced was PBMCs. This receptor was obtained from a man aged 30 to 45 in good health and CMV-seropositive. The sequence joins TRBV6-5 to TRBJ2-5; 9 of the junction bases match TRBD1. This receptor has the CDR3 CASSSTGGASETQYF. The DNA is as follows: TGTGCCAGCAGTTCTACAGGGGGCGCTTCGGAGACCCAGTACTTC.